This TCR beta chain was sequenced for a study of blood T cells in healthy people across ages. A second roughly 7 to 12 cycle PCR used barcoded and J-beta primers. TCRdb ran MiXCR on the 5' RACE reads and lists one entry per CDR3 protein. The table has about 730,000 distinct CDR3 sequences, roughly two fifths seen once. V lost 0 bases to trimming and J lost 2 bases, with 14 bases between them. CDR1 and CDR2 from the germline V gene are PRHDT and FYEKMQ (reference sequence). CDR3 length: 16 residues. This clonotype originated in a woman aged 55-70 years in good health. The source material was blood. The chain employs TRBV13 and TRBJ2-7, with D unclear. This CDR3 reads CASSLGVDAIPYEQYF. For the CDR3, the DNA is TGTGCCAGCAGCTTAGGCGTAGACGCTATTCCCTACGAGCAGTACTTC.